The next 12 T cell receptor beta chains were all read from a single sample in a study of human T cells and chemical hapten exposure. Time point denoted: pre-sensitization, week 0. Treatment defined: therapeutic diphenylcyclopropenone sensitization with weekly scalp DPC. TCRdb redid the calling of the RACE reads with MiXCR, one entry per CDR3 protein. The data hold approximately 60,000 distinct CDR3 sequences, with about 10% observed a single time. Sequences were derived from whole blood, sampled in connection with sensitization to the hapten diphenylcyclopropenone (DPC). All receptors derive from a middle-aged woman with alopecia areata. Some clones in this sample may be carry-over from other donors' samples.

Turning to this clonotype: This could be a read error, since a much larger clone is one nucleotide away. The V and J genes are TRBV25-1 and TRBJ2-5; D unclear. There are 11 residues in the CDR3. Trimming removed 4 bases at V and 5 bases at J, with 5 bases between. Germline lookup yields CDR1 MGHDK and CDR2 SYGVNS. The CDR3 spells CASSGFETQYF. CDR3 in DNA: TGTGCCAGCAGTGGTTTTGAGACCCAGTACTTC.

This clonotype was counted many times. The chain carries TRBV20-1 and TRBJ1-1; D is ambiguous. Trimming left V 0 bases short and J 11 bases short, with 13 bases between. Germline CDR1 reads DFQATT; CDR2 reads SNEGSKA (reference sequence). CDR3 length equals 12 residues. CDR3 loop: CSAREGTAPAFF. The CDR3 region has the DNA TGCAGTGCTAGAGAGGGAACAGCCCCTGCTTTCTTT.

This clonotype was found once. The rearrangement uses TRBV6-2 or TRBV6-3 and TRBJ1-5; D is perhaps TRBD1 (6 bases). CDR1 MNHEY and CDR2 SVGEGT come from the germline V gene. The germline V and J ends were trimmed by 6 bases and 7 bases, with 7 bases remaining between them. The length of the CDR3 is 11 residues. The CDR3 loop reads CASSQGQPQHF. CDR3 coding DNA: TGTGCCAGCAGCCAGGGGCAGCCCCAGCATTTT.

The table lists this clonotype with many counts. This chain links TRBV11-2 with TRBJ2-2; no clear D gene. Germline V gives CDR1 SGHAT, CDR2 FQNNGV. V shed 3 bases and J shed 2 bases, with 10 bases lying between them. The CDR3 has 15 residues. The DNA for the CDR3 is TGTGCCAGCAGCTTGGGCGGAGCTAACACCGGGGAGCTGTTTTTT. Protein product: CASSLGGANTGELFF.

V usage is TRBV28 and J usage is TRBJ2-3, with a possible D match to TRBD1 (6 bases). V lost 6 bases and J lost 3, with 13 bases in between. In germline, CDR1 is MDHEN, CDR2 SYDVKM. The CDR3 runs to 14 residues. Written as DNA, the CDR3 is TGTGCCAGCAGCCCTTCAGACAGGACAGATACGCAGTATTTT. This gives the protein CASSPSDRTDTQYF.

CDR3 sequence (DNA): TGTGCCAGCAGTCCCGCGAACAGGGACACCATATATTTT. This codes for CASSPANRDTIYF. The chain carries TRBV6-5 and TRBJ1-3; a possible D gene is TRBD1 (6 bases). The length of the CDR3 is 13 residues. Per the germline V gene, CDR1 is MNHEY and CDR2 is SVGAGI. Trimming removed 5 bases at V and 8 bases at J, with 13 bases between.

The rearrangement uses TRBV7-2 and TRBJ1-6, with 12 bases fitting TRBD1. Trimming cost V 5 bases and J 7 bases; bases outside gene matches: 9. This CDR3 spans 17 amino acids. Per germline, CDR1 SGHTA and CDR2 FQGNSA. CDR3 coding DNA: TGTGCCAGCAGCGGCCCGGGACAGGGGGCAAGGAATTCACCCCTCCACTTT. The encoded protein is CASSGPGQGARNSPLHF.

The chain uses TRBV2 and TRBJ1-5, with TRBD1 matching over 9 bases. The CDR3 runs to 17 residues. V lost 5 bases to trimming and J lost 0 bases; unmatched junction nucleotides: 8. Germline V gene sequence: CDR1 SNHLY, CDR2 FYNNEI. The CDR3 DNA follows: TGTGCCAGCAGTATGGACAGGGGCGCTTATAGCAATCAGCCCCAGCATTTT. Protein product: CASSMDRGAYSNQPQHF.

This chain connects TRBV6-4 to TRBJ2-7, with 8 bases matching TRBD2. Trimming removed 3 bases from V and 3 bases from J; junction bases left unmatched: 4. This CDR3 is 14 amino acids long. Germline V gene data show CDR1 as MRHNA and CDR2 as SNTAGT. CDR3 in DNA: TGTGCCAGCAGTGAGCGGGCGGGAGGCTACGAGCAGTACTTC. Residues: CASSERAGGYEQYF.

The chain has TRBV11-2 and TRBJ2-3; 9 positions agree with TRBD2. The CDR3 totals 16 residues. The V segment lost 5 bases and the J segment 6 bases; nucleotides outside the gene matches: 12. Germline-derived CDR1 and CDR2 are SGHAT and FQNNGV. In DNA form, the CDR3 reads TGTGCCAGCAGCCCTCTAGCGGGGAAGATGACGGATACGCAGTATTTT. This sequence encodes CASSPLAGKMTDTQYF. The variable domain in full, with the rest retrieved from reference TRBV11-2 and TRBJ2-3, is EAGVAQSPRYKIIEKRQSVAFWCNPISGHATLYWYQQILGQGPKLLIQFQNNGVVDDSQLPKDRFSAERLKGVDSTLKIQPAKLEDSAVYLCASSPLAGKMTDTQYFGPGTRLTVL.

This clonotype was detected a few times. The V call is TRBV20-1, the J call TRBJ2-3; no clear D. Germline V lookup: CDR1 DFQATT, CDR2 SNEGSKA (reference sequence). Trimming cost V 0 bases and J 6 bases, with 16 bases left between them. The CDR3 totals 15 residues. The CDR3 loop reads CSAREGSWATDTQYF. In DNA form, the CDR3 reads TGCAGTGCTAGAGAAGGTAGCTGGGCCACGGATACGCAGTATTTT.

This clonotype appeared a few times. The rearrangement joins TRBV5-5 to TRBJ2-6; unclear D gene. Deletions cut 0 bases from V and 2 bases from J, with 9 bases between. The CDR3 is 16 residues long. Germline assignment: CDR1 SGHKS and CDR2 YYEKEE (reference sequence). The CDR3 protein is CASSLEFRAGANVLTF. Written as DNA, the CDR3 is TGTGCCAGCAGCTTGGAATTCCGGGCTGGGGCCAACGTCCTGACTTTC.